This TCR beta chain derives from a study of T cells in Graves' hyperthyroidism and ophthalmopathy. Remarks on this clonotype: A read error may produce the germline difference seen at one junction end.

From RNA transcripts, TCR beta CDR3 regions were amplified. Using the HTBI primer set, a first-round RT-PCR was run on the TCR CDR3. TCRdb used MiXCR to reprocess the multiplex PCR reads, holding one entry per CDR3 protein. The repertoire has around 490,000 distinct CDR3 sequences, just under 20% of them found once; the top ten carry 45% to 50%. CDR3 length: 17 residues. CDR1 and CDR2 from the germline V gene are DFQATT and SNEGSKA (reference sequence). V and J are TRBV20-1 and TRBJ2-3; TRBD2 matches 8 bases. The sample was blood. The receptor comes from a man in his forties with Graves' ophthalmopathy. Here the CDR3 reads CGARDAIRAGGTDTQYF. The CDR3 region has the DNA TGCGGTGCTAGAGACGCTATTAGGGCGGGAGGTACAGATACGCAGTATTTT.